This T cell receptor (beta chain) was found in a study of blood T cell repertoires in COVID-19 (TCRdb year 2020). In terms of the full investigation: Samples from collaborators originated in the United States, Italy and Spain and spanned both the acute and convalescent phases of COVID-19. The prospective study material was composed of cDNA or gDNA derived from T cells, B-cell-depleted T cells, or PBMCs. The dataset comprised deeply sampled blood TCRbeta repertoires from subjects exposed to, actively infected with, or recovered from COVID-19. The repertoires were made available in a free public database intended to serve as a resource for research on the immune response to SARS-CoV-2. The samples were drawn from the first 160 participants of the ongoing ImmuneRACE study and from under 1,500 subjects provided by 6 global collaborators. A de-identified subject ID, COVID-19 status, age in years and sex were almost always included in the sample metadata. Where available, HLA class I and class II types were taken from metadata supplied by the sample provider and were not determined by assay-based typing. Points the paper makes about the study in general: How much clinical and demographic metadata was included differed by source and by participant, and the metadata was provided uncurated.

The CDR3 measures 16 amino acids from cysteine to phenylalanine. Only CDR3 DNA remains: 48 bases, in frame from the first base. At the junction V is shortened by 1 base and J by 6 bases; bases outside the gene matches: 6. In the germline V gene, CDR1 corresponds to SGHVS and CDR2 to FQNEAQ. TCRbeta CDR3 regions were amplified from genomic DNA using the immunoSEQ Assay, a bias-controlled multiplex PCR. The authors' pipeline ran thus. Within the assay, amplification of reference gene primers was used to estimate how many nucleated cells each sample contained. To quantify the absolute abundance of each unique TCRbeta CDR3 rearrangement, sequence reads were collapsed and filtered. For each sample, productive Simpson clonality was calculated as the square root of Simpson's diversity index across productive rearrangements. TCRdb limited this immuneACCESS table to in-frame rearrangements with V and J called. A share of clones is missing; checked studies link under half to unresolved V genes, and the rest is unexplained. That table gives V, J and clone size, and the DNA gave D and trimming. Across this sample there are approximately 38,000 clones, with approximately 86% seen only once. The ten largest clones take up roughly 7.2% of the sample.

Collaborating institutions collected whole blood in K2EDTA tubes following their own protocols. For TCRbeta analysis, collaborators shipped samples as frozen whole blood, isolated PBMCs, or DNA extracted from either of those sample types. As for this clone: Its binding antigen is unknown. No base quality values were provided; no much bigger clone lies one nucleotide off.

The rearrangement combines TRBV7-8 with TRBJ2-1; the central 10 bases match TRBD2. The sequence was obtained from a human donor in a cohort sampled during active COVID-19. Sequencing was carried out using peripheral blood. The CDR3 amino acid sequence is: CASSLVLSGGANEQFF. The nucleotide sequence is TGTGCCAGCAGCTTAGTTTTAAGCGGGGGGGCCAATGAGCAGTTCTTC.